This TCR beta chain emerged from a study of T cell responses to AZD1222 COVID-19 vaccine. Method: immunoSEQ multiplex PCR; TCRdb's copy keeps in-frame clones and lacks some. The top ten clones hold roughly 0.98% of a sample with about 120,000 clones, approximately 90% of them seen once. Sequenced material: peripheral blood, taken 28 days after the second AZD1222 dose. This TCR was recovered from an adult who received the AZD1222 COVID-19 vaccine.

The CDR3 DNA reads as TGTGCCAGCAGCAATTTTTTTGGCCGGTTCTACGAGCAGTACTTC. It yields the protein CASSNFFGRFYEQYF. V and J are TRBV21-1 and TRBJ2-7. TRBV21-1 is designated a pseudogene. The CDR3 is made up of 15 amino acids.